Given below is one T cell receptor (beta chain) in context. These data come from a study of blood T cell repertoires in COVID-19. Method: immunoSEQ multiplex PCR; TCRdb's copy keeps in-frame clones and lacks some. This table has approximately 300,000 clones, almost 90% appearing once. This CDR3 is 15 amino acids long. The germline V gene encodes CDR1 SGHTA and CDR2 FQGNSA. The V end was cut by 4 bases, the J end by 1 base, with 10 bases between. The chain uses TRBV7-2 and TRBJ2-2; D may be TRBD2 (6 bases). Input material: peripheral blood. This TCR was recovered from a woman aged 25 to 45 with COVID-19, enrolled during active disease. The CDR3 bases are TGTGCCAGCAGCTCGGGACTTGTGAACACCGGGGAGCTGTTTTTT. Protein product: CASSSGLVNTGELFF.